These 27 T cell receptor beta chains came from one sample sequenced in a study of blood T cell repertoires in COVID-19. Method: immunoSEQ multiplex PCR; TCRdb's copy keeps in-frame clones and lacks some. The sample contains under 450,000 clones, about 87% of which appear only once. Sequencing was carried out using PBMCs or T cells enriched from blood (not recorded which). These TCRs come from a man aged 25-40 years who had recovered from COVID-19.

The chain recombines TRBV24-1 with TRBJ1-2; 7 nucleotides align to TRBD1. The CDR3 is made up of 14 amino acids. Germline V gives CDR1 KGHDR, CDR2 SFDVKD. V shed 3 bases, J shed 6 bases, and the junction held 6 bases outside the gene matches. The CDR3 region has the DNA TGTGCCACCAGTGATCCCTCGACAGGGAATGGCTACACCTTC. Protein sequence: CATSDPSTGNGYTF.

J is TRBJ1-4 and V is TRBV25-1, with 7 bases that match TRBD1. CDR3 length: 17 amino acids. Germline V gives CDR1 MGHDK, CDR2 SYGVNS. With V trimmed by 0 bases and J by 4 bases, 8 bases remained unmatched. The CDR3 reads CASSEYARGRFNEKLFF. CDR3 nucleotides: TGTGCCAGCAGTGAATATGCTAGGGGGCGGTTTAATGAAAAACTGTTTTTT. Full variable domain (remainder filled in from reference TRBV25-1 and TRBJ1-4): EADIYQTPRYLVIGTGKKITLECSQTMGHDKMYWYQQDPGMELHLIHYSYGVNSTEKGDLSSESTVSRIRTEHFPLTLESARPSHTSQYLCASSEYARGRFNEKLFFGSGTQLSVL.

J is TRBJ1-3 and V is TRBV27, with 7 bases fitting TRBD1. The CDR3 spans 19 residues. The germline V gene has CDR1 MNHEY and CDR2 SMNVEV (reference sequence). J lost 4 bases, V lost 6 bases, and 21 bases had no gene match. Here the CDR3 DNA reads TGTGCCAGCAGCTCTCTTTTTCCCCGGACAGGAGAATTGGGAAACACCATATATTTT. This codes for CASSSLFPRTGELGNTIYF.

This chain connects TRBV3-1 (or the pseudogene TRBV3-2) to TRBJ1-2; the D is unclear. Deletions cut 0 bases from V and 4 bases from J, with 6 bases between. This CDR3 is built from 13 residues. From germline, CDR1 is LGHDT and CDR2 YNNKEL (reference sequence). This CDR3 is CASSQDWAYGYTF. The CDR3 DNA sequence: TGTGCCAGCAGCCAAGATTGGGCCTATGGCTACACCTTC.

J is TRBJ1-5 and V is TRBV10-3; TRBD1 is a possible D gene (6 bases). Germline CDR1 and CDR2: ENHRY and SYGVKD. Trimming stripped 4 bases from V and 7 bases from J, with 14 bases between. The CDR3 consists of 14 residues. The CDR3 spells CAISGRGGEQPQHF. The CDR3 bases are TGTGCCATCAGTGGTCGGGGGGGCGAGCAGCCCCAGCATTTT.

This sequence joins TRBV4-1 and TRBJ1-5; no clear D. This CDR3 comprises 15 residues. V was clipped by 0 bases and J by 8 bases, with 14 bases between them. CDR1 and CDR2 (germline): MGHRA, YSYEKL. Here the CDR3 DNA reads TGCGCCAGCAGCCAAGATCGATCGGGGAACAAGCCCCAGCATTTT. Its translation: CASSQDRSGNKPQHF.

The chain links TRBV10-3 to TRBJ1-2, with D tentatively TRBD1 (5 bases). V lost 5 bases to trimming and J lost 4 bases, with 11 bases between them. Germline-derived CDR1 and CDR2 are ENHRY and SYGVKD. CDR3 length: 13 residues. This CDR3 reads CAISQGSPYGYTF. The CDR3 DNA sequence: TGTGCCATCAGTCAGGGATCCCCCTATGGCTACACCTTC.

This chain links TRBV29-1 with TRBJ2-7; a possible D gene is TRBD1 (6 bases). V lost 7 bases and J lost 0, with 16 bases in between. Looked up from germline, CDR1 is SQVTM and CDR2 is ANQGSEA. CDR3 length: 14 residues. In nucleotides, the CDR3 is TGCAGCGCAACGGGACAACAGGGCTCCTACGAGCAGTACTTC. Translated, it gives CSATGQQGSYEQYF.

This chain connects TRBV19 to TRBJ1-5, with D unresolved. The ends were cut back, 5 bases at V and 7 bases at J, with 9 bases in the middle. From germline, CDR1 is LNHDA and CDR2 SQIVND (reference sequence). This CDR3 is 12 amino acids long. The CDR3 reads CASSVREQPQHF. As DNA, the CDR3 is TGTGCCAGTAGTGTCCGGGAACAGCCCCAGCATTTT.

The sample holds one count of this clone. At one boundary the junction diverges from the germline segment, which might be a read error. The rearrangement joins TRBV12-3 or TRBV12-4 to TRBJ2-7, with 9 bases lining up with TRBD1. CDR3 length: 11 residues. The CDR3 region has the DNA TGTGCCAGCAGTGCCGGGACAGGGAACACATTC. Amino acid sequence: CASSAGTGNTF.

This chain connects TRBV6-2 or TRBV6-3 to TRBJ2-3, with 8 positions matching TRBD2. The germline CDR1 and CDR2 sequences are MNHEY and SVGEGT. The junction had 5 bases not matched to a gene; V was cut back by 0 bases and J by 0 bases. This CDR3 has 17 amino acids. The CDR3 loop reads CASSYSPSGLSTDTQYF. CDR3 DNA: TGTGCCAGCAGTTACTCGCCTAGCGGGTTAAGCACAGATACGCAGTATTTT.

The J gene is TRBJ2-7, the V gene TRBV5-1; D gene uncertain. The V end was cut by 0 bases, the J end by 7 bases, with 11 bases between. CDR1 and CDR2 (germline): SGHRS, YFSETQ. This CDR3 comprises 13 residues. CDR3 loop: CASSLEAGREQYF. The CDR3 DNA reads as TGCGCCAGCAGCTTGGAAGCAGGTCGGGAGCAGTACTTC.

The chain employs TRBV4-2 and TRBJ2-2, with 15 positions matching TRBD2. Germline V lookup: CDR1 LGHNA, CDR2 YNFKEQ. V lost 2 bases and J lost 8; bases outside the gene matches: 6. The CDR3 sequence is 17 residues long. The DNA of the CDR3 is TGTGCCAGCAGCCAACCCCGGACTAGCGGGGGGGAAGGGGAGCTGTTTTTT. Its translation: CASSQPRTSGGEGELFF.

V gene TRBV11-3 combines with J gene TRBJ2-2; a weak D match, TRBD1 (6 bases). Trimming stripped 6 bases from V and 3 bases from J, with 11 bases between. The germline V gene has CDR1 SGHNT and CDR2 YENEEA. The CDR3 covers 14 residues. The CDR3 bases are TGTGCCAGCAGTCCACAGGGCTACACCGGGGAGCTGTTTTTT. Translating gives CASSPQGYTGELFF. Supplemented by reference TRBV11-3 and TRBJ2-2, the full variable domain reads EAGVVQSPRYKIIEKKQPVAFWCNPISGHNTLYWYLQNLGQGPELLIRYENEEAVDDSQLPKDRFSAERLKGVDSTLKIQPAELGDSAVYLCASSPQGYTGELFFGEGSRLTVL.

The V call is TRBV6-5, the J call TRBJ2-1, with 9 positions matching TRBD2. Germline loops: CDR1 MNHEY, CDR2 SVGAGI. This CDR3 region has 13 residues. V was clipped by 6 bases and J by 9 bases; unmatched bases: 6. The CDR3 loop reads CASRRSGGFEQFF. CDR3 sequence (DNA): TGTGCCAGCAGGCGGAGCGGGGGGTTTGAGCAGTTCTTC.

The J gene is TRBJ1-3, the V gene TRBV3-1 (or the pseudogene TRBV3-2); D call uncertain. Between the trimmed V and J ends, which lost 0 bases and 3 bases, there was a span of 15 bases. CDR1 is LGHDT, CDR2 YNNKEL, per germline (reference sequence). This CDR3 comprises 17 residues. The CDR3 region is CASSQDLWQALGNTIYF. DNA of the CDR3: TGTGCCAGCAGCCAAGATCTGTGGCAGGCTCTTGGAAACACCATATATTTT.

The chain employs TRBV10-3 and TRBJ2-7, with 7 bases matching TRBD1. The CDR3 covers 14 residues. V was clipped by 7 bases and J by 2 bases; unmatched bases: 8. Germline assignment: CDR1 ENHRY and CDR2 SYGVKD. CDR3 in DNA: TGTGCCATCACCCGAGACAGGGCCCCCTACGAGCAGTACTTC. Its translation: CAITRDRAPYEQYF.

The chain is built from TRBV19 and TRBJ1-2; D ambiguous. In germline, CDR1 is LNHDA, CDR2 SQIVND (reference sequence). CDR3 length: 15 amino acids. Trimming removed 1 base from V and 3 bases from J, with 12 bases in between. The CDR3 coding sequence is TGTGCCAGTAGTATAGGAGCACAGATCTACTATGGCTACACCTTC. The encoded protein is CASSIGAQIYYGYTF.

This chain joins TRBV3-1 (or the pseudogene TRBV3-2) and TRBJ1-1; D is unclear. Trimming took off 6 bases at V and 0 bases at J, with 8 bases between the two ends. Per the germline V gene, CDR1 is LGHDT and CDR2 is YNNKEL (reference sequence). The CDR3 length is 13 residues. CDR3 protein: CASRLGVNTEAFF. DNA of the CDR3: TGTGCCAGCAGACTCGGGGTGAACACTGAAGCTTTCTTT.

The chain employs TRBV15 and TRBJ2-3; 8 positions agree with TRBD2. The CDR3 length is 17 residues. Germline lookup yields CDR1 LNHNV and CDR2 YYDKDF (reference sequence). With 3 bases clipped from V and 2 bases from J, the junction kept 10 bases outside the gene matches. CDR3: CATSRERILAATDTQYF. The DNA of the CDR3 is TGTGCCACCAGCAGGGAAAGGATACTAGCGGCCACAGATACGCAGTATTTT.

J is TRBJ2-7 and V is TRBV6-5; 8 bases align to TRBD1. V shed 7 bases, J shed 7 bases, and the junction held 9 bases outside the gene matches. Germline CDR1 MNHEY, CDR2 SVGAGI. The CDR3 sequence is 13 residues long. The CDR3 region is CASNGAGGWEQYF. CDR3 nucleotides: TGTGCCAGCAATGGGGCAGGGGGCTGGGAGCAGTACTTC.

V gene TRBV21-1 combines with J gene TRBJ1-1; no DNA check was done on the table's D call, TRBD1. TRBV21-1 is an annotated pseudogene. This CDR3 has 16 residues. CDR3 DNA sequence: TGTGCCAGCAGCAAAGCGCCGACAGGGCCGAACACTGAAGCTTTCTTT. Encoded protein: CASSKAPTGPNTEAFF.

The chain is built from TRBV2 and TRBJ1-5, with D perhaps TRBD1 (6 bases). V shed 8 bases and J shed 4 bases, with 18 bases lying between them. Looked up from germline, CDR1 is SNHLY and CDR2 is FYNNEI. The CDR3 totals 15 residues. CDR3 residues: CASSSGGARNQPQHF. CDR3 nucleotide sequence: TGTGCCAGCTCCTCGGGGGGGGCAAGGAATCAGCCCCAGCATTTT.

CDR3 DNA sequence: TGTGCCAGCAGTTACCCCGGTGAAGCTTTCTTT. It specifies CASSYPGEAFF. V and J are TRBV12-3 or TRBV12-4 and TRBJ1-1; D ambiguous. The CDR3 is made up of 11 amino acids. V gave up 4 bases and J gave up 7 bases, with 7 bases separating them.

J is TRBJ1-5 and V is TRBV6-5; weak D call: TRBD1 (5 bases). Deletions cut 4 bases from V and 7 bases from J, with 20 bases between. CDR1 and CDR2 (germline): MNHEY, SVGAGI. The CDR3 totals 16 residues. CDR3 residues: CASSFLGGGARQPQHF. CDR3 in DNA: TGTGCCAGCAGTTTTCTGGGCGGTGGGGCGAGGCAGCCCCAGCATTTT.

The V call is TRBV11-2, the J call TRBJ2-1; D possibly corresponds to TRBD1 (5 bases). CDR1 and CDR2 (germline): SGHAT, FQNNGV. The V gene lost 0 bases and the J gene lost 4 bases, with 13 bases spanning the gap. The CDR3 sequence is 16 residues long. DNA of the CDR3: TGTGCCAGCAGCTTAGAAACGTTCGCAGGGTACAATGAGCAGTTCTTC. Protein product: CASSLETFAGYNEQFF.

The V gene is TRBV19, the J gene TRBJ1-5, with D perhaps TRBD1 (5 bases). V gave up 1 base and J gave up 2 bases, with 6 bases separating them. Germline-derived CDR1 and CDR2 are LNHDA and SQIVND (reference sequence). CDR3 length: 14 amino acids. The DNA of the CDR3 is TGTGCCAGTAGTATAGCGGGGGGCAATCAGCCCCAGCATTTT. This encodes CASSIAGGNQPQHF.